Given below is one T cell receptor beta chain in context. Its specificity is not known. A much larger clonotype is one base distant, so this may be a read error. TCRbeta libraries were built with three rounds of nested PCR, modified from ARM-PCR. A single record per CDR3 protein comes from TCRdb applying MiXCR to the multiplex PCR reads. This sample has about 110,000 distinct CDR3 sequences, with more than 60% found just once. CDR1 and CDR2 (germline): DFQATT, SNEGSKA (reference sequence). CDR3 length: 14 residues. This entry is derived from a study of tumor and adjacent non-tumor tissue in lung cancer. Study context: Aged 31 to 76 years, patients included 10 men and a few women with stage I to III disease.

Whole-study results and caveats: Top 100 clones took a larger repertoire share in normal lung. TCR diversity was significantly greater in tumor than normal lung tissue.

The template was RNA from unsorted bulk tissue. The chain joins TRBV20-1 to TRBJ2-3, with TRBD2 as a possible D gene (6 bases). The specimen sequenced was lung tumor tissue. The receptor was derived from a woman in her fifties or sixties with non-small cell lung cancer. CDR3 in amino acids: CSTRRGLGTDTQYF. The DNA for the CDR3 is TGCAGTACTAGGCGGGGTTTAGGGACGGATACGCAGTATTTT.